The T cell receptor beta chain under discussion was sequenced for a study of T-cell memory formation after mild COVID-19. Study at large: Across donors, TCR clusters were largely donor specific. Findings of the study overall: Day 15 to 85 contracting clones showed balanced CD4/CD8; day 15 to 37 expanders favored CD4+. Some clones that responded were present in memory (sampled pre-infection), which suggests cross-reactive memory joined. Contracting CD4+ clones sat mainly in CM and EM; CD8+ in EMRA.

V trimming: 4 bases; J trimming: 4 bases; junction bases outside the gene matches: 3. The CDR3 is 13 residues long. The germline V gene encodes CDR1 DFQATT and CDR2 SNEGSKA (reference sequence). TCRdb reprocessed the 5' RACE reads via MiXCR and lists one record per CDR3 protein. In the table there are 250,000 to 300,000 distinct CDR3 sequences, roughly 18% of which are singletons. On this clonotype itself: Antigen unknown.

This TCR was sampled from a man aged 18-30 years who had mild COVID-19 (a few samples of this study predate the infection). Cell type and time point are not known. Sequences were obtained from PBMCs or a T cell subset sorted from them (not recorded which). The chain uses TRBV20-1 and TRBJ2-3; 9 nucleotides line up with TRBD1. This CDR3 is CSATGQGSDTQYF. The CDR3 nucleotides are TGCAGTGCTACAGGACAGGGGTCAGATACGCAGTATTTT.